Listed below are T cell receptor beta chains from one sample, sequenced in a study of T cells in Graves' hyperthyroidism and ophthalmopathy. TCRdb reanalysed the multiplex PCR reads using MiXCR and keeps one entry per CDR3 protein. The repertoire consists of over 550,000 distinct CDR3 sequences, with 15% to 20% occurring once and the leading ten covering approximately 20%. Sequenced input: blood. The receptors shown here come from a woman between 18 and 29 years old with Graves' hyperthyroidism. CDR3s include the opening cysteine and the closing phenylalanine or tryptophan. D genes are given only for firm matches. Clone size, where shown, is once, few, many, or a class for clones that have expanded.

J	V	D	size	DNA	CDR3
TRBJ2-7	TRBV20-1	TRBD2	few	TGCAGTAAAGCTCGACTAGCGGGATACGAGCAGTACTTC	CSKARLAGYEQYF
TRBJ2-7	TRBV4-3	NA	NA	TGCGCCAGCAGCCAAGATGGGCACGAGCAGTACTTC	CASSQDGHEQYF
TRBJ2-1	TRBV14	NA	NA	TGTGCCAGCAGCCAAGTCAGGGGCCCCCAATACAATGAGCAGTTCTTC	CASSQVRGPQYNEQFF
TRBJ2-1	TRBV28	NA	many	TGTGCCAGCAGTCCTTCAGGGGTAGGGGGTTACAATGAGCAGTTCTTC	CASSPSGVGGYNEQFF
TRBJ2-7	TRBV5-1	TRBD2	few	TGCGCCAGCAGCAAGACTAGCGGGGGCTACTACGAGCAGTACTTC	CASSKTSGGYYEQYF
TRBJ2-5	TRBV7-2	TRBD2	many	TGTGCCAGCAGCTTAGTTGAGCTAGCGGGGGGTTTAAGGCAAGAGACCCAGTACTTC	CASSLVELAGGLRQETQYF
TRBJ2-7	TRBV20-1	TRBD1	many	TGCAGTGCAAGACAGGGTGAGACCGAGCAGTACTTC	CSARQGETEQYF
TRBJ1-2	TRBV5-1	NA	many	TGCGCCAGCAGCTTGGCCGGCAATTCGCGCTACACCTTC	CASSLAGNSRYTF
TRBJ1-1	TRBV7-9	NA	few	TGCTCGGGTAGTAGTGAGGTTCCTCAAGCTTTCTTT	CSGSSEVPQAFF
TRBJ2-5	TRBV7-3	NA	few	TGTGCCAGCAGCATAGGCCCCGCGGAAGAGACCCAGTACTTC	CASSIGPAEETQYF
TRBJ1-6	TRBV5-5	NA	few	TGTGCCAGCAGCTTGGCGGGGGTGGATTCACCCCTCCACTTT	CASSLAGVDSPLHF
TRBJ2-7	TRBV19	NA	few	TGTGTCTGGGCCGTCTCTCTCTACTACGAGCAGTACTTC	CVWAVSLYYEQYF
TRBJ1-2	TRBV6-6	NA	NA	TGTGCCAGCAGTTACTCTGGCAGTAACTATGGCTACACCTTC	CASSYSGSNYGYTF
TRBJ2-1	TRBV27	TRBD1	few	TGTGCCAGCAGTTTAGCCGGACAGGGGGTAATATCCTACAATGAGCAGTTCTTC	CASSLAGQGVISYNEQFF
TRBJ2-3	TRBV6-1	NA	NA	TGTGCCAGCAGCAGAACCTGGTCTACCACAGATACGCAGTATTTT	CASSRTWSTTDTQYF
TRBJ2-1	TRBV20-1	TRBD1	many	TGCAGTGCTAGACTTGCATTTTGGGGACAGGGGGCCTGGAATGAGCAGTTCTTC	CSARLAFWGQGAWNEQFF
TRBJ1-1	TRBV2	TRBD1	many	TGTGCCAGCGGCTCCGACAGGGGAGACACTGAAGCTTTCTTT	CASGSDRGDTEAFF
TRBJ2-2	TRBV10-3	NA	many	TGTGCCATCAGTGAGCCCCCTAGTCACACCGGGGAGCTGTTTTTT	CAISEPPSHTGELFF
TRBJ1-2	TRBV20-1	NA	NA	TGCAGTGCTAGACCCGCGGTGAACTATGGCTACACCTTC	CSARPAVNYGYTF
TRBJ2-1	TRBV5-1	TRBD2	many	TGCGCCAGCAGCTTGACAAATCTAGCGGGAGGGGCCTCCTACAATGAGCAGTTCTTC	CASSLTNLAGGASYNEQFF
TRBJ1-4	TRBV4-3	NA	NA	TGCGCCAGCAGCCAAGATAGAGTGCCCTATGAAAAACTGTTTTTT	CASSQDRVPYEKLFF
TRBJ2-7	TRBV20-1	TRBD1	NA	TGCAATGCTAGAGATGGGGACAGGGGGTTGTACGAGCAGTACTTC	CNARDGDRGLYEQYF
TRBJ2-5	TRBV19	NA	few	TGTGCCAGTAGTATTCTTCCTGGGCAGGGAAAAGAGACCCAGTACTTC	CASSILPGQGKETQYF
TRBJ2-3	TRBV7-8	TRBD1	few	TGTGCCAGCAGCCATCCCCTAGACAGGGGTACAGATACGCAGTATTTT	CASSHPLDRGTDTQYF
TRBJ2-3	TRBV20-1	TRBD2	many	TGCAGTGTAGCTGGGGAACTAGCGGGAACAGATACGCAGTATTTT	CSVAGELAGTDTQYF
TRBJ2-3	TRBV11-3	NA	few	TGTGCCAGCAGCTGGTCCGGGTCGGGAGTCACAGATACGCAGTATTTT	CASSWSGSGVTDTQYF
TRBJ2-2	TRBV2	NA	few	TGTGCCAGCAGTGAAGCGCGAGGGATCGGGGAGCTGTTTTTT	CASSEARGIGELFF
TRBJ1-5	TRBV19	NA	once	TGTGCCAGTATTTGGAGCGGAGATAGCAATCAGCCCCAGCATTTT	CASIWSGDSNQPQHF
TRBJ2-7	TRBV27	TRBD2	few	TGTGCCAGCAGTTATTCTAGCGGGAGTAACTACGAGCAGTACTTC	CASSYSSGSNYEQYF
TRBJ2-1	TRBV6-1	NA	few	TGTGCCCCCACAGGCTACTCATACAATGAGCAGTTCTTC	CAPTGYSYNEQFF
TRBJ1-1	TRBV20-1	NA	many	TGCAGTGCTAGAGATTTCCAGGGGAGAAGGTGGGACACTGAAGCTTTCTTT	CSARDFQGRRWDTEAFF
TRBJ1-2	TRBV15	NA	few	TGTGCCACCAGCGACTACGGACAGAGAAACTATGGCTACACCTTC	CATSDYGQRNYGYTF
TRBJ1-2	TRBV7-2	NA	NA	TGTGCCAGCAGCTTTAATTCAGGGTTTAGCTATGGCTACACCTTC	CASSFNSGFSYGYTF
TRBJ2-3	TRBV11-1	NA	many	TGTGCCAGCAGCGGAGGACAGACTAGCACAGATACGCAGTATTTT	CASSGGQTSTDTQYF
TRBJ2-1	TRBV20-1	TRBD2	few	TGCAGTGCTGCCGGACTAGCGGGAGGAACCTACAATGAGCAGTTCTTC	CSAAGLAGGTYNEQFF
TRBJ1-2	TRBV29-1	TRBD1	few	TGCAGCGTTGTATTTCCGGGACAGGGCTTAGATGGCTACACCTTC	CSVVFPGQGLDGYTF
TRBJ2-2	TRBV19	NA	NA	TGTGCCAGTACCCAACAGGGCGCGGGGGTCACCGGGGAGCTGTTTTTT	CASTQQGAGVTGELFF
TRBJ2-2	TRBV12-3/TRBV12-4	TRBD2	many	TGTGCCAGCAGTCGAAGGACTAGCGGGAGTACAGGGGAGCTGTTTTTT	CASSRRTSGSTGELFF
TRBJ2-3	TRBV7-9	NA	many	TGTGCCAGCAGCCTAGAGTGGACTCTAAGCACAGATACGCAGTATTTT	CASSLEWTLSTDTQYF
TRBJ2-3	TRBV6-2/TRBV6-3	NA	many	TGTGCCAGCAGCCCCTCGGGAACAGATACGCAGTATTTT	CASSPSGTDTQYF
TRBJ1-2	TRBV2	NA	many	TGTGCCAGCAGGGAGGTTCGGGGGCGCGGTGGCTACACCTTC	CASREVRGRGGYTF
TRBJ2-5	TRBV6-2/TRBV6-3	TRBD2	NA	TGTGCCAGCAGTGCGACTAGCGGCCAAGAGACCCAGTACTTC	CASSATSGQETQYF
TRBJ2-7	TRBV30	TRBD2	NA	TGTGCCTGGAGTGAGGGGCCTAGCGGGAGGGCCAGCTCCTACGAGCAGTACTTC	CAWSEGPSGRASSYEQYF
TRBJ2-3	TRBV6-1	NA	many	TGTGCCAGCACTTTCCAAAGGGTGGATACGCAGTATTTT	CASTFQRVDTQYF
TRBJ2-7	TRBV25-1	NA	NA	TGTGCCAGCAGTGGCAGGGGGGCAACCTTCTACGAGCAGTACTTC	CASSGRGATFYEQYF
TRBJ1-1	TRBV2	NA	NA	TGTGCCAGCAGTGAAAATGTTTTATCCTACGGAGCTTTCTTT	CASSENVLSYGAFF
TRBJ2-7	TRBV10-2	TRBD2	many	TGCGCCAGCAGTAGACTAGCGGGAGGTAGCTACGAGCAGTACTTC	CASSRLAGGSYEQYF
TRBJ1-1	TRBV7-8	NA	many	TGTGCCAGCAGCAGGGAGATAGGGCCTGAAGCTTTCTTT	CASSREIGPEAFF
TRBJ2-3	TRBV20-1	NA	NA	TGCAGTGCTAGATTTAGCCTCCCGACACGAGATACGCAGTATTTT	CSARFSLPTRDTQYF
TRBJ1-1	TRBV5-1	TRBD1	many	TGCGCCAGCAGCTTGTGGACAGGAATCAACACTGAAGCTTTCTTT	CASSLWTGINTEAFF
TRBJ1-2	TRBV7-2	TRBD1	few	TGTGCCAGCAGCTTAAAGGGGACAGGGGCGGAAACCTTC	CASSLKGTGAETF
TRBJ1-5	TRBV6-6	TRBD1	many	TGTGCCAGCAGTTACGGTGTACAGGGGAATCAGCCCCAGCATTTT	CASSYGVQGNQPQHF
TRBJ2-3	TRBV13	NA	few	TGTGCCAGCAGCTTAACTGAGACTAACACTCTCACAGATACGCAGTATTTT	CASSLTETNTLTDTQYF
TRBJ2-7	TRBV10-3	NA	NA	TGTGCCATCAGAGTACCGGGACAATCCGAGCAGTACTTC	CAIRVPGQSEQYF
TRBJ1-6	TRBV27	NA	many	TGTGCCAGCAGTCCGGGGTCACATAATTCACCCCTCCACTTT	CASSPGSHNSPLHF